The rows below give T cell receptor beta chains drawn from one sample of a study of blood T cell repertoires in COVID-19. Repertoires were generated with immunoSEQ multiplex PCR, while TCRdb's copy carries only in-frame clones and drops some. The sample lists around 200,000 clones; under 85% were seen once. Material for sequencing was peripheral blood. The receptors were sampled from a woman of 80 years or more with acute or convalescent COVID-19. Each CDR3 is given with its conserved first and last residue. D genes are given only for firm matches. A row's size may be missing; if present it is once, few, many or a size class.

abundance	j_gene	d_gene	v_gene	CDR3aa	CDR3nt
-	TRBJ1-3	-	TRBV12-5	CASATRAGNTIYF	TGTGCTAGTGCCACCCGGGCTGGAAACACCATATATTTT
-	TRBJ2-2	-	TRBV5-5	CASSLVGSSNTGELFF	TGTGCCAGCAGCTTAGTGGGTAGCAGCAACACCGGGGAGCTGTTTTTT
-	TRBJ1-2	-	TRBV25-1	CASSGYPGNGYTF	TGTGCCAGCAGTGGCTACCCAGGGAATGGCTACACCTTC
-	TRBJ2-2	-	TRBV20-1	CSASWRVGNTGELFF	TGCAGTGCTAGTTGGCGGGTAGGGAACACCGGGGAGCTGTTTTTT
-	TRBJ1-4	-	TRBV7-9	CASSARRSEGNEKLFF	TGTGCCAGCAGCGCCCGGAGGTCCGAGGGAAATGAAAAACTGTTTTTT
-	TRBJ2-1	-	TRBV6-5	CATGTPRFGEQFF	TGTGCGACCGGGACTCCAAGGTTTGGTGAGCAGTTCTTC
-	TRBJ1-2	-	TRBV6-5	CASSLAQGYGYTF	TGTGCCAGCAGCCTCGCCCAGGGCTACGGCTACACCTTC
-	TRBJ2-2	-	TRBV19	CASSIVETNTGELFF	TGTGCCAGTAGTATTGTAGAAACGAACACCGGGGAGCTGTTTTTT
-	TRBJ1-6	-	TRBV9	CASSVVGSGNSPLHF	TGTGCCAGCAGCGTAGTTGGGTCGGGGAATTCACCCCTCCACTTT
few	TRBJ2-7	TRBD1	TRBV5-6	CASSFGTGAYEQYF	TGTGCCAGCAGCTTTGGGACAGGGGCCTACGAGCAGTACTTC
-	TRBJ2-1	TRBD2	TRBV6-5	CASSPRDYYNEQFF	TGTGCCAGCAGTCCCCGGGACTACTACAATGAGCAGTTCTTC
few	TRBJ2-7	-	TRBV29-1	CSVVGQAEQYF	TGCAGCGTTGTCGGCCAGGCCGAGCAGTACTTC
-	TRBJ2-2	TRBD2	TRBV6-6	CASSYSREGNTGELFF	TGTGCCAGCAGTTACTCGAGGGAGGGGAACACCGGGGAGCTGTTTTTT
-	TRBJ1-6	TRBD1	TRBV2	CASRVQGVEGPLHF	TGTGCCAGCAGGGTACAGGGGGTTGAGGGACCCCTCCACTTT
-	TRBJ2-3	TRBD2	TRBV7-7	CASSLGGLEADTQYF	TGTGCCAGCAGCTTAGGGGGACTAGAAGCAGATACGCAGTATTTT
-	TRBJ1-2	-	TRBV13	CASSLGREGYGYTF	TGTGCCAGCAGCTTGGGTAGGGAGGGTTATGGCTACACCTTC
-	TRBJ2-1	TRBD1	TRBV5-4	CASSAWTGGNEQFF	TGTGCCAGCAGCGCCTGGACAGGGGGCAATGAGCAGTTCTTC
-	TRBJ1-4	TRBD1	TRBV24-1	CATSDVPGQGTNEKLFF	TGTGCCACCAGTGATGTCCCGGGACAGGGTACTAATGAAAAACTGTTTTTT
-	TRBJ1-4	-	TRBV4-3	CASSQGATTNEKLFF	TGCGCCAGCAGCCAAGGAGCCACAACTAATGAAAAACTGTTTTTT
-	TRBJ2-3	-	TRBV15	CATSRFQQGGTDTQYF	TGTGCCACCAGCAGATTTCAACAGGGTGGGACAGATACGCAGTATTTT
-	TRBJ2-7	-	TRBV10-3	CAISSVEGGGRHEQYF	TGTGCCATCAGTTCGGTGGAGGGGGGAGGGCGCCACGAGCAGTACTTC
-	TRBJ1-2	-	TRBV7-9	CASSLGRGVTF	TGTGCCAGCAGCTTAGGGCGCGGTGTCACCTTC
-	TRBJ1-3	TRBD1	TRBV4-1	CASSPGQAIFSGNTIYF	TGCGCCAGCAGTCCCGGACAGGCTATATTCTCTGGAAACACCATATATTTT
-	TRBJ1-1	-	TRBV10-1	CEGCTEAFF	TGCGAGGGGTGCACTGAAGCTTTCTTT
-	TRBJ1-4	-	TRBV9	CASSAGGATPEKLFF	TGTGCCAGCAGCGCCGGCGGCGCAACTCCCGAAAAACTGTTTTTT
-	TRBJ1-5	-	TRBV6-2/TRBV6-3	CASSSAEGQPQHF	TGTGCCAGCAGTTCCGCCGAGGGACAGCCCCAGCATTTT
-	TRBJ2-5	-	TRBV18	CASSPGTGAYEGKTQYF	TGTGCCAGCTCACCTGGGACGGGAGCGTACGAGGGAAAGACCCAGTACTTC
once	TRBJ2-3	-	TRBV24-1	CATSDFTTDFSTDTQYF	TGTGCCACCAGTGATTTTACGACAGACTTCAGCACAGATACGCAGTATTTT
-	TRBJ2-1	TRBD1	TRBV2	CASSEPRQGQRSVVRYNEQFF	TGTGCCAGCAGTGAACCCAGACAGGGCCAGAGGAGTGTGGTGAGGTACAATGAGCAGTTCTTC
-	TRBJ1-1	-	TRBV28	CASRPGVQRTEAFF	TGTGCCAGCAGACCGGGGGTACAGAGAACTGAAGCTTTCTTT
once	TRBJ2-5	-	TRBV9	CASSPAGGRGETQYF	TGTGCCAGCAGCCCTGCCGGGGGGCGCGGAGAGACCCAGTACTTC
few	TRBJ2-5	-	TRBV11-2	CASSLGRSQETQYF	TGTGCCAGCAGCTTAGGACGGAGCCAAGAGACCCAGTACTTC
once	TRBJ1-2	TRBD1	TRBV19	CASSIDRGNNYGYTF	TGTGCCAGTAGTATCGACAGGGGCAATAACTATGGCTACACCTTC
-	TRBJ2-3	TRBD2	TRBV3-1/TRBV3-2	CASTSRTRTTDTQYF	TGTGCCAGCACCTCAAGGACTAGAACCACAGATACGCAGTATTTT
-	TRBJ1-6	-	TRBV18	CASSPPGLYNSPLHF	TGTGCCAGCTCACCACCCGGACTGTATAATTCACCCCTCCACTTT
-	TRBJ2-4	TRBD1	TRBV7-3	CASSPTAGGKNIQYF	TGTGCCAGCAGCCCGACCGCAGGGGGTAAAAACATTCAGTACTTC
-	TRBJ1-3	TRBD1	TRBV12-5	CASGPGAGGSGNTIYF	TGTGCTAGTGGTCCCGGAGCAGGGGGCTCTGGAAACACCATATATTTT
-	TRBJ2-3	-	TRBV5-1	CASSLEARGRDTQYF	TGCGCCAGCAGCTTGGAAGCCAGGGGGAGGGATACGCAGTATTTT
-	TRBJ1-5	-	TRBV11-3	CASSGRARGRDQPQHF	TGTGCCAGCAGCGGACGGGCCAGGGGCCGCGACCAGCCCCAGCATTTT
-	TRBJ1-6	-	TRBV21-1	CASLTFEARAIPSSYNSPLHF	TGTGCCAGCTTAACCTTCGAGGCCAGGGCAATCCCCAGCTCCTATAATTCACCCCTCCACTTT
-	TRBJ1-5	-	TRBV21-1	CASSKAVRAQPQHF	TGTGCCAGCAGCAAAGCGGTGAGGGCTCAGCCCCAGCATTTT
-	TRBJ1-1	TRBD1	TRBV4-1	CASSQSVVRGPGTEAFF	TGCGCCAGCAGCCAATCGGTGGTCAGGGGGCCGGGAACTGAAGCTTTCTTT
-	TRBJ1-1	TRBD1	TRBV2	CASSLTGANTEAFF	TGTGCCAGCAGTTTGACAGGGGCAAACACTGAAGCTTTCTTT
-	TRBJ2-6	-	TRBV7-9	CASSPPGSGANVLTF	TGTGCCAGCAGCCCGCCGGGCTCTGGGGCCAACGTCCTGACTTTC
-	TRBJ2-5	TRBD1	TRBV5-6	CASSPTGQETQYF	TGTGCCAGCAGTCCGACAGGGCAAGAGACCCAGTACTTC
-	TRBJ1-1	-	TRBV18	CASSPSMGRNTEAFF	TGTGCCAGCTCACCCTCTATGGGGAGAAACACTGAAGCTTTCTTT
few	TRBJ2-7	TRBD1	TRBV6-6	CASSQRGQSSYEQYF	TGTGCCAGCAGCCAAAGGGGACAGAGTAGCTACGAGCAGTACTTC
-	TRBJ1-4	TRBD1	TRBV2	CASSTGGAYEKLFF	TGTGCCAGCAGCACAGGGGGCGCGTATGAAAAACTGTTTTTT
-	TRBJ1-2	-	TRBV7-8	CASSSQGYGYTF	TGTGCCAGCAGCTCGCAGGGCTATGGCTACACCTTC
-	TRBJ2-5	-	TRBV6-5	CASSQGRVQETQYF	TGTGCCAGCAGCCAAGGCCGGGTCCAAGAGACCCAGTACTTC
-	TRBJ1-3	-	TRBV5-5	CASSLAASGNTIYF	TGTGCCAGCAGCTTAGCGGCAAGCGGAAACACCATATATTTT
once	TRBJ2-3	TRBD2	TRBV5-6	CASSPYTGLAGIDTQYF	TGTGCCAGCAGCCCCTATACTGGACTAGCGGGAATAGATACGCAGTATTTT
-	TRBJ1-6	TRBD1	TRBV18	CASNPGQGIPPLHF	TGTGCCAGCAACCCGGGACAGGGTATACCACCCCTCCACTTT